This TCR beta chain is from a study of PD-L1 blockade in urothelial cancer. As for time point: peripheral blood 6 weeks after treatment start. Locally advanced or metastatic urothelial carcinoma was diagnosed in the patients. Only in-frame clones appear in the TCRdb table, and some are missing; sequencing was by immunoSEQ multiplex PCR. The sample lists some 41,000 clones; about 88% were seen once. The germline gives CDR1 WSHSY, CDR2 SAAADI. V was cut by 4 bases and J by 3 bases, with 11 bases left in between. This CDR3 contains 14 residues. The material sequenced was PBMCs, taken around atezolizumab (anti-PD-L1) treatment. The chain recombines TRBV10-2 with TRBJ2-3; D is ambiguous. The TCR comes from a man between 65 and 85 years old with urothelial cancer. The CDR3 nucleotides are TGCGCCAGCAGTGCTGGGCTCCTTACAGATACGCAGTATTTT. It is translated as CASSAGLLTDTQYF.